Each of the 31 T cell receptor beta chains below was sequenced from the same sample in a study of read filtering for tumor transcriptome and immune sequencing. From approximately 430 ng of RNA, a library with molecular barcoded alpha/delta and beta/gamma adaptors was made. TCRdb fed the reads into MiXCR, producing one record per CDR3 protein. The data show 130,000 or so distinct CDR3 sequences, about 13% seen once. The sequencing input was a population of CD138-negative cells sorted from bone marrow. Receptors originate from a donor aged 40 or older with multiple myeloma.

This clonotype was seen at least ten times. This chain joins TRBV29-1 and TRBJ2-5; D perhaps matches TRBD1 (5 bases). With 4 bases removed from V and 4 bases from J, the gap between germline ends came to 7 bases. Per germline, CDR1 SQVTM and CDR2 ANQGSEA. The CDR3 totals 11 residues. The CDR3 DNA follows: TGCAGCGTTGTAGGGGCAGAGACCCAGTACTTC. Translating it yields CSVVGAETQYF. Looking up the rest from reference TRBV29-1 and TRBJ2-5 gives the full variable domain: SAVISQKPSRDICQRGTSLTIQCQVDSQVTMMFWYRQQPGQSLTLIATANQGSEATYESGFVIDKFPISRPNLTFSTLTVSNMSPEDSSIYLCSVVGAETQYFGPGTRLLVL.

Remarks on this clonotype: Being one base from a much bigger clone, this may be a read error. This chain uses TRBV7-2 with TRBJ2-1, with a weak D call TRBD1 (5 bases). The CDR3 covers 13 residues. V gave up 5 bases and J gave up 9 bases, with 14 bases separating them. From germline, CDR1 is SGHTA and CDR2 FQGNSA. CDR3: CASSLGSGAEQFF. CDR3 nucleotide sequence: TGTGCCAGCAGCCTCGGAAGTGGGGCTGAGCAGTTCTTC.

This clonotype occurred many times. This rearrangement joins TRBV4-2 to TRBJ1-5, with D tentatively TRBD1 (5 bases). This CDR3 region has 17 residues. Trimming stripped 0 bases from V and 0 bases from J, with 12 bases between. Germline lookup yields CDR1 LGHNA and CDR2 YNFKEQ. For the CDR3, the DNA is TGTGCCAGCAGCCAAGACCAGGGTGGGAATAGCAATCAGCCCCAGCATTTT. Protein sequence: CASSQDQGGNSNQPQHF.

The sample holds many counts of this clonotype. The chain links TRBV5-6 to TRBJ1-1; 8 bases are shared with TRBD1. CDR3 length: 14 amino acids. CDR1 is SGHDT, CDR2 YYEEEE, per germline. With 5 bases clipped from V and 5 bases from J, the junction kept 8 bases outside the gene matches. The CDR3 here is CASRVQGARTEAFF. The CDR3 DNA reads TGTGCCAGCAGGGTTCAGGGGGCGCGGACTGAAGCTTTCTTT.

This clonotype was recorded at least ten times. The CDR3 is CASSSRVATTEAFF. The CDR3 bases are TGTGCCAGCAGTTCCAGGGTGGCGACCACTGAAGCTTTCTTT. The chain is built from TRBV7-2 and TRBJ1-1, with D tentatively TRBD1 (5 bases). The CDR3 runs to 14 residues. V was trimmed by 6 bases and J by 4 bases, leaving 15 bases between them. Germline-derived CDR1 and CDR2 are SGHTA and FQGNSA.

This clonotype was found a few times. The chain joins TRBV19 to TRBJ1-5; 8 nucleotides match TRBD1. V was clipped by 6 bases and J by 3 bases; unmatched bases: 4. CDR1 and CDR2 (germline): LNHDA, SQIVND (reference sequence). The CDR3 consists of 14 residues. The CDR3 DNA follows: TGTGCCAGTAGCGGGACAGGAGACAATCAGCCCCAGCATTTT. It codes for CASSGTGDNQPQHF.

The chain carries TRBV29-1 and TRBJ2-1; 10 nucleotides line up with TRBD2. The junction had 7 bases not matched to a gene; V was cut back by 5 bases and J by 6 bases. The CDR3 is 14 residues long. Germline V gene lookup returns CDR1 SQVTM and CDR2 ANQGSEA. CDR3 sequence reads: CSVQSLAGVNEQFF. The CDR3 DNA follows: TGCAGCGTTCAGTCCCTAGCGGGAGTCAATGAGCAGTTCTTC.

This clonotype appeared many times. This chain joins TRBV6-1 and TRBJ2-4; tentatively, D is TRBD1 (6 bases). Germline CDR1 and CDR2: MNHNS and SASEGT. The CDR3 loop spans 15 amino acids. Trimming stripped 8 bases from V and 0 bases from J, with 14 bases between. CDR3 sequence reads: CASEDRSSAKNIQYF. In nucleotides, the CDR3 is TGTGCCAGCGAAGACAGGAGTTCAGCCAAAAACATTCAGTACTTC.

The table lists this clonotype with many counts. The chain couples TRBV6-2 or TRBV6-3 to TRBJ1-5; D is possibly TRBD1 (5 bases). The V end was cut by 5 bases, the J end by 1 base, with 9 bases between. Germline CDR1 and CDR2: MNHEY and SVGEGT. The CDR3 totals 14 residues. In DNA form, the CDR3 reads TGTGCCAGCAGTATACGACAGAGCAATCAGCCCCAGCATTTT. This translates into CASSIRQSNQPQHF.

There are many counts of this clonotype. The chain joins TRBV14 to TRBJ2-1, with 14 bases that match TRBD2. The CDR3 extends over 16 amino acids. The ends lost 5 bases at V and 9 bases at J; junction bases unmatched: 9. Per the germline V gene, CDR1 is SGHDN and CDR2 is FVKESK. The CDR3 spells CASSAPGLAGAGEQFF. The CDR3 DNA sequence: TGTGCCAGCAGCGCCCCGGGACTAGCGGGAGCGGGTGAGCAGTTCTTC.

A word on this clonotype: A far larger clone differs by one base, so this is likely a read error. The V call is TRBV12-5, the J call TRBJ2-1, with D perhaps matching TRBD1 or TRBD2 (5 bases each). This CDR3 contains 13 residues. Germline V gene data show CDR1 as LGHNT and CDR2 as FRNRAP. The CDR3 is CASSSQGRNGQFF. CDR3 DNA: TGTGCCAGCAGTTCTCAGGGACGCAATGGGCAGTTCTTC.

This clonotype was seen at least ten times. The rearrangement links TRBV14 to TRBJ2-2; D call uncertain. The germline V and J ends were trimmed by 0 bases and 4 bases, with 6 bases remaining between them. The CDR3 length is 14 residues. Germline-derived CDR1 and CDR2 are SGHDN and FVKESK. This CDR3 reads CASSQEATTGELFF. The CDR3, as DNA: TGTGCCAGCAGCCAAGAGGCAACCACCGGGGAGCTGTTTTTT.

Points on this clonotype: A much bigger clone sits one base away, suggesting this may be a read error. It is likely a read error, because the conserved phenylalanine at the end of the CDR3 is missing. V is TRBV2 and J is TRBJ2-2; 7 nucleotides align to TRBD2. The CDR3 totals 17 residues. J was trimmed by 6 bases and V by 1 base; bases with no gene match: 11. Germline V gene sequence: CDR1 SNHLY, CDR2 FYNNEI. The CDR3 is CASSEEGTIAIAGELFI. DNA for the CDR3: TGTGCCAGCAGTGAAGAAGGGACTATAGCCATTGCCGGGGAGCTGTTTATT.

This clonotype was picked up many times. The chain joins TRBV20-1 to TRBJ2-7, with TRBD2 as a possible D gene (5 bases). The V gene lost 3 bases and the J gene lost 0 bases, with 15 bases spanning the gap. Germline loops: CDR1 DFQATT, CDR2 SNEGSKA (reference sequence). The CDR3 extends over 15 amino acids. The CDR3 DNA reads TGCAGTGCTAGCCGAGTCCGGGCGGGCTCCTACGAGCAGTACTTC. It yields the protein CSASRVRAGSYEQYF.

Notes on this clonotype: This is likely a read error, given that the CDR3 carries no conserved phenylalanine or tryptophan at its end. The rearrangement links TRBV7-2 to TRBJ2-3; D is unresolved. Germline V gene lookup returns CDR1 SGHTA and CDR2 FQGNSA. This CDR3 region has 12 residues. The V and J ends lost 6 bases and 6 bases respectively, with 10 bases between them. CDR3 region: CASSSSRDTQYS. CDR3 nucleotide sequence: TGTGCCAGCAGTTCCAGCCGGGATACGCAGTATTCT.

This clonotype was observed many times. The J gene is TRBJ2-2, the V gene TRBV20-1; possible D gene TRBD2, 6 bases. Trimming took off 1 base at V and 2 bases at J, with 14 bases between the two ends. The CDR3 covers 16 residues. Germline loops: CDR1 DFQATT, CDR2 SNEGSKA (reference sequence). CDR3 in amino acids: CSARGWGESNTGELFF. The CDR3 DNA is TGCAGTGCTAGAGGCTGGGGGGAGTCTAACACCGGGGAGCTGTTTTTT.

The chain is built from TRBV21-1 and TRBJ1-2. TRBV21-1 is a pseudogene locus. The CDR3 runs 15 residues. The DNA of the CDR3 is TGTGCCAGCAGCAAAAAGTGGGCTTGGCGCTATGGCTACACCTTC. It specifies CASSKKWAWRYGYTF.

This clonotype has a count of ten or more. V and J are TRBV6-5 and TRBJ2-1; 14 positions match TRBD2. With V trimmed by 2 bases and J by 7 bases, 7 bases remained unmatched. This CDR3 has 17 amino acids. In germline, CDR1 is MNHEY, CDR2 SVGAGI. The CDR3 loop reads CASSYLTSGRAINEQFF. The CDR3 DNA reads TGTGCCAGCAGTTACCTGACTAGCGGGAGGGCCATAAATGAGCAGTTCTTC.

This clonotype was counted many times. The chain uses TRBV11-2 and TRBJ2-7; D ambiguous. The CDR3 runs 15 residues. Germline CDR1 SGHAT, CDR2 FQNNGV. V dropped 2 bases and J dropped 6 bases, with 17 bases sitting between them. The CDR3 bases are TGTGCCAGCAGCTTAAAGCCCTCCCCTAGGACCGAGCAGTACTTC. It specifies CASSLKPSPRTEQYF.

This clonotype was picked up many times. J is TRBJ2-1 and V is TRBV5-1, with D perhaps matching TRBD2 (6 bases). The CDR3 runs 14 residues. The V gene lost 0 bases and the J gene lost 7 bases, with 11 bases spanning the gap. In germline, CDR1 is SGHRS, CDR2 YFSETQ. The CDR3 region is CASSLVLAINEQFF. The CDR3 DNA is TGCGCCAGCAGCTTGGTACTAGCAATAAATGAGCAGTTCTTC.

This clonotype was observed many times. The junction departs from the called germline gene at one end, perhaps through a read error. The chain couples TRBV12-3 or TRBV12-4 to TRBJ2-5; weak D call: TRBD2 (6 bases). The CDR3 consists of 12 residues. The CDR3 region has the DNA TGTGCCAGCAGTCTAGCGTATGGGACCCAGTACTTC. Translating it yields CASSLAYGTQYF.

There are many counts of this clonotype. The V call is TRBV25-1, the J call TRBJ2-1; 7 bases fit TRBD1. V gave up 4 bases and J gave up 1 base; unmatched junction bases: 4. The CDR3 is 15 amino acids. Looked up from germline, CDR1 is MGHDK and CDR2 is SYGVNS. CDR3 protein: CASSGTGQSYNEQFF. CDR3 bases: TGTGCCAGCAGTGGGACGGGACAGTCCTACAATGAGCAGTTCTTC.

This clonotype was picked up many times. J is TRBJ2-7 and V is TRBV19; 7 bases fit TRBD1. Germline CDR1 reads LNHDA; CDR2 reads SQIVND (reference sequence). The CDR3 contains 15 residues. After removal of 6 bases from V and 1 base from J, the junction contained 9 bases not matched to a gene. CDR3: CASSQTGSISYEQYF. DNA for the CDR3: TGTGCCAGTAGCCAGACAGGGTCTATATCCTACGAGCAGTACTTC.

The V gene is TRBV3-1, the J gene TRBJ2-3; TRBD2 aligns across 12 bases. The V and J ends lost 0 bases and 13 bases, in that order; junction bases with no gene match: 8. CDR1 LGHDT and CDR2 YNNKEL come from the germline V gene (reference sequence). The CDR3 covers 15 residues. This CDR3 reads CASSQDGTSGSHKYF. For the CDR3, the DNA is TGTGCCAGCAGCCAAGATGGGACTAGCGGGTCCCATAAGTATTTT.

This clonotype was detected ten times or more. The chain is built from TRBV20-1 and TRBJ1-5; TRBD1 is a possible D gene (6 bases). The CDR3 has 16 residues. The ends were cut back, 3 bases at V and 6 bases at J, with 21 bases in the middle. Germline assignment: CDR1 DFQATT and CDR2 SNEGSKA (reference sequence). The DNA for the CDR3 is TGCAGTGCTAGCAAACCCTTGGGGGGGGCGAGTCAGCCCCAGCATTTT. As protein: CSASKPLGGASQPQHF.

A word on this clonotype: A much bigger clone sits one base away, suggesting this may be a read error. CDR3 sequence reads: CSATGTEETQYF. CDR3 nucleotide sequence: TGCAGCGCCACTGGGACAGAAGAGACCCAGTACTTC. The chain links TRBV29-1 to TRBJ2-5, with 7 positions matching TRBD1. Per the germline V gene, CDR1 is SQVTM and CDR2 is ANQGSEA. V lost 7 bases, J lost 3 bases, and 5 bases stayed unmatched. This CDR3 is built from 12 residues.

This clonotype occurred many times. The rearrangement uses TRBV6-2 or TRBV6-3 and TRBJ2-1, with TRBD1 as a possible D gene (6 bases). CDR1 and CDR2 from the germline V gene are MNHEY and SVGEGT. CDR3 length equals 16 residues. V was pared by 0 bases and J by 4 bases, with 13 bases between. CDR3 coding DNA: TGTGCCAGCAGTTACTCGAGGGGGTCGGCTTACAATGAGCAGTTCTTC. Amino acid sequence: CASSYSRGSAYNEQFF.

In regard to this clonotype: This clone may be a read error of a much larger clone one base away. The genes are TRBV20-1 and TRBJ2-7; 16 bases line up with TRBD2. This CDR3 contains 16 residues. CDR1 is DFQATT, CDR2 SNEGSKA, per germline (reference sequence). J lost 5 bases, V lost 5 bases, and 9 bases had no gene match. The CDR3 region has the DNA TGCAGTGCTGAAGAGGGACTAGCGGGAGGGGCCCACGAGCAGTACTTC. Translated: CSAEEGLAGGAHEQYF.

This clonotype was observed at least ten times. The chain couples TRBV24-1 to TRBJ2-2, with 9 bases aligning to TRBD2. The V gene's germline CDR1 is KGHDR and CDR2 SFDVKD. The CDR3 spans 18 residues. V shed 2 bases, J shed 2 bases, and the junction held 8 bases outside the gene matches. The CDR3 nucleotides read TGTGCCACCAGTGATTACTACGCGGGAGGGCTTAACACCGGGGAGCTGTTTTTT. It translates to CATSDYYAGGLNTGELFF.

The sample holds many counts of this clonotype. This chain links TRBV12-3 or TRBV12-4 with TRBJ2-7; TRBD2 matches at 12 bases. There are 17 residues in the CDR3. Germline trimming cut 3 bases from V and 2 bases from J; bases unmatched to any gene: 8. As DNA, the CDR3 is TGTGCCAGCAGTTTCGAGACTAGCGGGGGTCCCACCTACGAGCAGTACTTC. It encodes CASSFETSGGPTYEQYF.

About this clonotype: It is likely a read error: a sequence one base away is far more abundant. The V call is TRBV7-2, the J call TRBJ2-7; 14 bases map to TRBD2. There are 15 residues in the CDR3. The germline CDR1 and CDR2 sequences are SGHTA and FQGNSA. Trimming took 4 bases from V and 3 from J; bases not matched to a gene: 2. The CDR3 sequence is CASSSGTSGSYEQYF. The DNA for the CDR3 is TGTGCCAGCAGCTCCGGGACTAGCGGGAGCTACGAGCAGTACTTC.